The 29 T cell receptor beta chains in this list originate from one sample, sequenced in a study of shared clonotypes between healthy human individuals. Measured with immunoSEQ multiplex PCR; TCRdb has only the in-frame clones, and not every one. The table lists millions of clones, 90% to 95% of them singletons. The source material was naive CD4+ T cells sorted from blood. Subset denoted: CD45RA+ positively selected. These TCRs come from a man between 18 and 29 years old in good health.

The chain has TRBV18 and TRBJ1-1; no definite D call. From germline, CDR1 is KGHSH and CDR2 LQKENI. The CDR3 sequence is 15 residues long. V lost 3 bases and J 0 bases, leaving 11 bases between the germline ends. The DNA for the CDR3 is TGTGCCAGCTCACCTTACGGCCAGTTGAACACTGAAGCTTTCTTT. Its protein product is CASSPYGQLNTEAFF.

Details on this clone: The sample carries other DNA sequences with the same CDR3. This sequence joins TRBV9 and TRBJ1-3; no reliable D call. The CDR3 spans 15 residues. The ends were cut back, 0 bases at V and 2 bases at J, with 9 bases in the middle. CDR1 is SGDLS, CDR2 YYNGEE, per germline. CDR3 sequence (DNA): TGTGCCAGCAGCGTAGAAGGAACGGCTGGAAACACCATATATTTT. Its protein is CASSVEGTAGNTIYF.

The V and J genes are TRBV11-2 and TRBJ2-5; D possibly corresponds to TRBD2 (5 bases). Per germline, CDR1 SGHAT and CDR2 FQNNGV. CDR3 length: 17 amino acids. Between the trimmed V and J ends, which lost 1 base and 3 bases, there was a span of 18 bases. DNA for the CDR3: TGTGCCAGCAGCTTAGGGGTCACGGTAGCGAGAGAAGAGACCCAGTACTTC. This gives the protein CASSLGVTVAREETQYF. The full variable domain, its missing parts supplied by reference TRBV11-2 and TRBJ2-5, is EAGVAQSPRYKIIEKRQSVAFWCNPISGHATLYWYQQILGQGPKLLIQFQNNGVVDDSQLPKDRFSAERLKGVDSTLKIQPAKLEDSAVYLCASSLGVTVAREETQYFGPGTRLLVL.

The CDR3 loop reads CASSLGTFGNEKLFF. DNA for the CDR3: TGTGCCAGCAGCTTGGGGACATTTGGTAATGAAAAACTGTTTTTT. V usage is TRBV5-8 and J usage is TRBJ1-4; tentatively, D is TRBD1 (5 bases). There are 15 residues in the CDR3. Trimming stripped 0 bases from V and 4 bases from J, with 10 bases between. The germline V gene encodes CDR1 SGHTS and CDR2 YDEGEE.

The chain carries TRBV29-1 and TRBJ1-2; 10 positions agree with TRBD1. The V segment lost 7 bases and the J segment 8 bases; nucleotides outside the gene matches: 4. Germline CDR1 is SQVTM and CDR2 is ANQGSEA. The CDR3 is made up of 11 amino acids. DNA of the CDR3: TGCAGCGGCGGACAGGGGGAAGGCTACACCTTC. Translation gives CSGGQGEGYTF.

Comments on this clone: The sample contains more than one DNA sequence encoding this CDR3. The chain joins TRBV6-6 to TRBJ2-5, with 8 bases aligning to TRBD1. Losses at the gene ends were 2 bases for V and 4 bases for J; bases not matched to a gene: 6. The germline gives CDR1 MNHNY, CDR2 SVGAGI (reference sequence). The CDR3 loop spans 15 amino acids. The CDR3 DNA reads TGTGCCAGCAGTTACAGGCAGGGGGCAAGAGAGACCCAGTACTTC. It encodes CASSYRQGARETQYF.

This chain uses TRBV30 with TRBJ2-7, with 7 bases matching TRBD1. Germline V CDR1 and CDR2: GTSNPN, SVGIG (reference sequence). V trimming: 2 bases; J trimming: 2 bases; junction bases outside the gene matches: 9. There are 15 residues in the CDR3. This CDR3 is CAWSNTGAPTYEQYF. CDR3 nucleotides: TGTGCCTGGAGTAATACAGGGGCGCCCACCTACGAGCAGTACTTC.

This clone was found once. The gene calls are TRBV18 and TRBJ2-2; TRBD2 aligns across 7 bases. J lost 1 base, V lost 6 bases, and 8 bases had no gene match. CDR3 length equals 16 residues. From germline, CDR1 is KGHSH and CDR2 LQKENI. The CDR3, as DNA: TGTGCCAGCTCCCAGTTGGGACTAAGGAACACCGGGGAGCTGTTTTTT. As protein: CASSQLGLRNTGELFF.

The V call is TRBV7-2, the J call TRBJ1-6; maybe TRBD1 (5 bases). CDR3 size: 15 residues. Germline CDR1 SGHTA, CDR2 FQGNSA. V was pared by 6 bases and J by 10 bases, with 19 bases between. The CDR3 protein is CASRQSSAGTSPLHF. CDR3 coding DNA: TGTGCCAGCAGACAGTCGAGCGCAGGGACCTCACCCCTCCACTTT.

This chain uses TRBV9 with TRBJ1-2; D unresolved. Between the trimmed V and J ends, which lost 0 bases and 7 bases, there was a span of 10 bases. The CDR3 sequence is 13 residues long. Germline V lookup: CDR1 SGDLS, CDR2 YYNGEE. CDR3 region: CASSVDGYSGYTF. The CDR3 DNA follows: TGTGCCAGCAGCGTAGATGGGTACAGTGGCTACACCTTC. Full variable domain (rest looked up from reference TRBV9 and TRBJ1-2): DSGVTQTPKHLITATGQRVTLRCSPRSGDLSVYWYQQSLDQGLQFLIQYYNGEERAKGNILERFSAQQFPDLHSELNLSSLELGDSALYFCASSVDGYSGYTFGSGTRLTVV.

The chain uses TRBV7-9 and TRBJ1-2, with a tentative D call TRBD1 (5 bases). The CDR3 runs 15 residues. The germline CDR1 and CDR2 sequences are SEHNR and FQNEAQ (reference sequence). V dropped 5 bases and J dropped 3 bases, with 16 bases sitting between them. This chain's CDR3 is CASSPPSGVHYGYTF. CDR3 DNA: TGTGCCAGCAGCCCCCCCTCGGGGGTACACTATGGCTACACCTTC.

V usage is TRBV19 and J usage is TRBJ2-5, with D unclear. The germline V and J ends were trimmed by 3 bases and 0 bases, with 5 bases remaining between them. This CDR3 is built from 13 residues. The germline V gene has CDR1 LNHDA and CDR2 SQIVND (reference sequence). The DNA for the CDR3 is TGTGCCAGTAGTATGTGGTACCAAGAGACCCAGTACTTC. Translation: CASSMWYQETQYF.

On this clone itself: The same CDR3 can be traced to other DNA sequences in this sample. V usage is TRBV7-9 and J usage is TRBJ1-2; 7 bases align to TRBD1. J gave up 8 bases and V 5 bases, and 8 bases lay outside the gene matches. Germline V gene sequence: CDR1 SEHNR, CDR2 FQNEAQ (reference sequence). The CDR3 runs to 13 residues. The chain's CDR3 is CASSRTGEGGYTF. CDR3 coding DNA: TGTGCCAGCAGCCGAACAGGGGAAGGCGGCTACACCTTC. Full variable domain (missing parts from reference TRBV7-9 and TRBJ1-2): DTGVSQNPRHKITKRGQNVTFRCDPISEHNRLYWYRQTLGQGPEFLTYFQNEAQLEKSRLLSDRFSAERPKGSFSTLEIQRTEQGDSAMYLCASSRTGEGGYTFGSGTRLTVV.

This sequence joins TRBV10-3 and TRBJ2-7; D is possibly TRBD1 (6 bases). The germline gives CDR1 ENHRY, CDR2 SYGVKD. The CDR3 is 16 amino acids. Trimming pared 7 bases from V and 5 bases from J, leaving 24 bases between. CDR3 bases: TGTGCCATCACGGAGAGGGGGAGTTCTAGTACGAACGAGCAGTACTTC. Its translation is CAITERGSSSTNEQYF.

This chain links TRBV5-1 with TRBJ1-4; no reliable D call. V was shortened by 3 bases and J by 7 bases, with 13 bases between the two germline ends. Germline CDR1 is SGHRS and CDR2 is YFSETQ. The CDR3 is 14 amino acids. The CDR3 sequence is CASSSGWGSEKLFF. CDR3 nucleotides: TGCGCCAGCAGCTCCGGTTGGGGAAGTGAAAAACTGTTTTTT.

On this clone: This sample also contains other DNA sequences that code for the same CDR3. The rearrangement joins TRBV7-9 to TRBJ1-1, with unresolved D. The CDR3 runs 17 residues. Germline V gene data show CDR1 as SEHNR and CDR2 as FQNEAQ (reference sequence). Trimming shortened V by 0 bases and J by 4 bases, and 18 bases separated the two germline ends. DNA of the CDR3: TGTGCCAGCAGCTTAGCCGTTGCGGGTTTCAGAGGCACTGAAGCTTTCTTT. It translates to CASSLAVAGFRGTEAFF.

This chain joins TRBV5-8 and TRBJ1-1; no clear D. Trimming left V 2 bases short and J 8 bases short, with 10 bases between. Germline assignment: CDR1 SGHTS and CDR2 YDEGEE. The CDR3 has 12 residues. The CDR3: CASSFRQAEAFF. CDR3 coding DNA: TGTGCCAGCAGCTTCCGCCAAGCCGAAGCTTTCTTT.

The chain links TRBV19 to TRBJ1-3; D unclear. The CDR3 consists of 15 residues. Trimming pared 5 bases from V and 0 bases from J, leaving 11 bases between. Germline V gene lookup returns CDR1 LNHDA and CDR2 SQIVND (reference sequence). Here the CDR3 reads CASSDVAYSGNTIYF. The CDR3 region has the DNA TGTGCCAGTAGTGACGTAGCCTACTCTGGAAACACCATATATTTT.

V gene TRBV28 combines with J gene TRBJ1-1; a possible D gene is TRBD1 (6 bases). The CDR3 contains 14 residues. CDR1 is MDHEN, CDR2 SYDVKM, per germline. The V end was cut by 6 bases, the J end by 7 bases, with 18 bases between. CDR3 DNA: TGTGCCAGCAGCCTCCAGACAGGATACAGTGAAGCTTTCTTT. This translates into CASSLQTGYSEAFF.

The genes are TRBV7-2 and TRBJ1-5; 12 bases fit TRBD1. Germline assignment: CDR1 SGHTA and CDR2 FQGNSA. This CDR3 is 16 amino acids long. The V and J ends lost 4 bases and 7 bases, in that order; junction bases with no gene match: 8. CDR3 amino acids: CASSSPGQGAGQPQHF. CDR3 sequence (DNA): TGTGCCAGCAGCTCTCCGGGACAGGGGGCAGGGCAGCCCCAGCATTTT.

This chain joins TRBV6-1 and TRBJ1-5; 8 bases fit TRBD1. Germline trimming cut 6 bases from V and 0 bases from J; bases unmatched to any gene: 4. The germline V gene has CDR1 MNHNS and CDR2 SASEGT. This CDR3 has 15 residues. The CDR3 here is CASRGQEFSNQPQHF. The CDR3 DNA is TGTGCCAGCAGGGGACAGGAATTTAGCAATCAGCCCCAGCATTTT.

The V and J genes are TRBV5-1 and TRBJ2-3; 8 positions agree with TRBD1. With V trimmed by 9 bases and J by 1 base, 10 bases remained unmatched. This CDR3 is 15 amino acids long. Per the germline V gene, CDR1 is SGHRS and CDR2 is YFSETQ. CDR3 sequence: CATSRQGAGTDTQYF. The DNA of the CDR3 is TGCGCCACCTCCCGGCAGGGGGCGGGCACAGATACGCAGTATTTT.

The CDR3 region has the DNA TGTGCCAGCAGCTGGGGCGACAGGGTCGGTTACAATGAGCAGTTCTTC. It codes for CASSWGDRVGYNEQFF. The J gene is TRBJ2-1, the V gene TRBV5-4; 7 bases are a match to TRBD1. The J segment lost 4 bases and the V segment lost 3 bases, leaving 10 bases of the junction unmatched. The CDR3 extends over 16 amino acids. Looked up from germline, CDR1 is SGHNT and CDR2 is YYREEE (reference sequence).

In regard to this clone: The sample has other DNA sequences that encode this CDR3 too. The chain has TRBV18 and TRBJ2-1, with 11 bases lining up with TRBD2. J was trimmed by 0 bases and V by 3 bases; bases with no gene match: 1. The CDR3 consists of 16 residues. CDR1 KGHSH and CDR2 LQKENI come from the germline V gene. This CDR3 is CASSPTSGSSYNEQFF. The CDR3 region has the DNA TGTGCCAGCTCACCCACTAGCGGGAGCTCCTACAATGAGCAGTTCTTC.

The chain combines TRBV2 with TRBJ1-4; weak D call: TRBD1 (6 bases). Germline V gene lookup returns CDR1 SNHLY and CDR2 FYNNEI. The CDR3 extends over 16 amino acids. Trimming shortened V by 1 base and J by 7 bases, and 16 bases separated the two germline ends. CDR3 protein: CASSEGDIHSGEKLFF. CDR3 sequence (DNA): TGTGCCAGCAGTGAAGGGGACATCCACTCGGGTGAAAAACTGTTTTTT.

The chain recombines TRBV18 with TRBJ2-7; 10 nucleotides match TRBD1. Losses at the gene ends were 3 bases for V and 2 bases for J; bases not matched to a gene: 10. The CDR3 contains 17 residues. Looked up from germline, CDR1 is KGHSH and CDR2 is LQKENI. CDR3 bases: TGTGCCAGCTCACCCACCGACAGGGGGCAGGTGGCCTACGAGCAGTACTTC. The encoded protein is CASSPTDRGQVAYEQYF.

The genes are TRBV7-9 and TRBJ2-5; D call uncertain. This CDR3 is 14 amino acids long. V was shortened by 1 base and J by 1 base, with 7 bases between the two germline ends. Looked up from germline, CDR1 is SEHNR and CDR2 is FQNEAQ (reference sequence). Here the CDR3 reads CASSLVLGQETQYF. The CDR3 DNA reads as TGTGCCAGCAGCTTAGTTCTTGGCCAAGAGACCCAGTACTTC. Complete variable domain (other parts from reference TRBV7-9 and TRBJ2-5): DTGVSQNPRHKITKRGQNVTFRCDPISEHNRLYWYRQTLGQGPEFLTYFQNEAQLEKSRLLSDRFSAERPKGSFSTLEIQRTEQGDSAMYLCASSLVLGQETQYFGPGTRLLVL.

This clone came up once. The chain recombines TRBV30 with TRBJ2-7; D is possibly TRBD1 (6 bases). Germline CDR1 is GTSNPN and CDR2 is SVGIG (reference sequence). The CDR3 sequence is 14 residues long. V dropped 3 bases and J dropped 0 bases, with 12 bases sitting between them. CDR3 DNA sequence: TGTGCCTGGAGACTCGCAGGGGACTCCTACGAGCAGTACTTC. Protein sequence: CAWRLAGDSYEQYF.

The CDR3 DNA sequence: TGTGCCAGCAGTCTCGATCCAGGGCTTATGAACACTGAAGCTTTCTTT. Protein: CASSLDPGLMNTEAFF. This sequence joins TRBV27 and TRBJ1-1; D may be TRBD1 (5 bases). The CDR3 has 16 residues. V lost 5 bases and J 0 bases, leaving 16 bases between the germline ends. Germline V gene sequence: CDR1 MNHEY, CDR2 SMNVEV (reference sequence).